This T cell receptor (beta chain) was found in a study of T-cell reconstitution after alpha-beta-depleted transplantation in children. The library targeted TCRbeta and was prepared with unique molecular identifiers. TCRdb ran MiXCR on the PCR reads and lists one entry per CDR3 protein. Among approximately 93,000 distinct CDR3 sequences, roughly 8% were seen once, and the ten largest hold 6.9%. Germline-derived CDR1 and CDR2 are SGHTA and FQGNSA. V dropped 5 bases and J dropped 7 bases, with 12 bases sitting between them. This CDR3 contains 13 residues. The table lists this clonotype with many counts. The chain has TRBV7-2 and TRBJ1-5, with a possible D match to TRBD1 (6 bases). This TCR was sampled from a human donor who donated a stem cell graft to a child with congenital amegakaryocytic thrombocytopenia. Here the sequenced sample was PBMCs from the stem cell graft donor, taken from the stem cell graft. CDR3 in amino acids: CASSVGGGQPQHF. The CDR3 DNA is TGTGCCAGCAGCGTTGGAGGGGGACAGCCCCAGCATTTT.